This T cell receptor (beta chain) was recovered during a study of T-cell memory formation after mild COVID-19. General study points: Day 15 to 85 contractors were CD4/CD8 balanced; later expanders leaned CD4+. Contracting CD8+ clones were enriched in EMRA, CD4+ mainly in CM and EM.

The CDR3 has 14 amino acids. Germline CDR1 is SGHDT and CDR2 is YYEEEE. Trimming took 10 bases from V and 0 from J, leaving 14 bases between them. This clonotype was counted a few times. The target antigen is unknown. TCRdb reprocessed the 5' RACE reads via MiXCR and lists one record per CDR3 protein. The data show over 300,000 distinct CDR3 sequences, with less than 25% seen just once and over 20% held by the top ten. The clonotype originates from a man in his late teens or twenties who had mild COVID-19 (a few samples of this study predate the infection). Cell type and time point are not known. The rearrangement joins TRBV5-6 to TRBJ2-1; D is perhaps TRBD1 or TRBD2 (5 bases each). The sample consisted of PBMCs or a T cell subset sorted from them (not recorded which). The CDR3 loop is CARSGPRSYNEQFF. CDR3 coding DNA: TGTGCCCGTTCGGGGCCTCGCTCCTACAATGAGCAGTTCTTC.